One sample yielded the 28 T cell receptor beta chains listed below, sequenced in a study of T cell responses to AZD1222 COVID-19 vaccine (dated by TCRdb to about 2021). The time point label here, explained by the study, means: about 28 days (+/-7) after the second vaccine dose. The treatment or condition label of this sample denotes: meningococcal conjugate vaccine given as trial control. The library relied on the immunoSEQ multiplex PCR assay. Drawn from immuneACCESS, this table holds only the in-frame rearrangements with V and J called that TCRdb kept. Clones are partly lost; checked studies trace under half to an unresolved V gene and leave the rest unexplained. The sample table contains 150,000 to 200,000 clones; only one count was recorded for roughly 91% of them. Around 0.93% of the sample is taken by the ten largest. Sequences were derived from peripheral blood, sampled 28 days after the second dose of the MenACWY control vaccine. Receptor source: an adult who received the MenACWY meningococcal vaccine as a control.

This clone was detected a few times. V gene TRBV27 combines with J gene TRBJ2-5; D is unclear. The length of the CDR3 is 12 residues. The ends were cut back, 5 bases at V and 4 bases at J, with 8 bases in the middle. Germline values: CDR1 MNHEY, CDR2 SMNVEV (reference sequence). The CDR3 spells CASSPAGETQYF. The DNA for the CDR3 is TGTGCCAGCAGTCCGGCCGGAGAGACCCAGTACTTC.

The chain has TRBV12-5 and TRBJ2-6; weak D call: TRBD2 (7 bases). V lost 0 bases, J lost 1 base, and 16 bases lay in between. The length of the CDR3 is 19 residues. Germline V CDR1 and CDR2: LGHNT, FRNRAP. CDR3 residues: CASGLVLGRGGSGANVLTF. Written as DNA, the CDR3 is TGTGCTAGTGGTTTGGTACTGGGCAGGGGAGGGTCTGGGGCCAACGTCCTGACTTTC.

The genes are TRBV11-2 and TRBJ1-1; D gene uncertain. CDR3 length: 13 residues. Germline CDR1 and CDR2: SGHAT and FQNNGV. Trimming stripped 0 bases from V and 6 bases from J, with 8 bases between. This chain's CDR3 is CASSLDFTAEAFF. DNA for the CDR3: TGTGCCAGCAGCTTAGATTTTACAGCTGAAGCTTTCTTT.

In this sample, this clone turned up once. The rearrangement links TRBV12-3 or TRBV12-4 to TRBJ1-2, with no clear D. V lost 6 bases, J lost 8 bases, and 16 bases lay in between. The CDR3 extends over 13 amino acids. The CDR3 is CASSSGRPEGYTF. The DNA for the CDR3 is TGTGCCAGCAGCTCCGGCAGACCGGAAGGCTACACCTTC.

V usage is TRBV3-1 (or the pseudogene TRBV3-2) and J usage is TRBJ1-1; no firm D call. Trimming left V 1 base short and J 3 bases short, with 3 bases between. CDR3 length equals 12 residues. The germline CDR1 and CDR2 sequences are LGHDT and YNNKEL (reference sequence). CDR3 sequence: CASSQGDTEAFF. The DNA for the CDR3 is TGTGCCAGCAGCCAAGGGGACACTGAAGCTTTCTTT.

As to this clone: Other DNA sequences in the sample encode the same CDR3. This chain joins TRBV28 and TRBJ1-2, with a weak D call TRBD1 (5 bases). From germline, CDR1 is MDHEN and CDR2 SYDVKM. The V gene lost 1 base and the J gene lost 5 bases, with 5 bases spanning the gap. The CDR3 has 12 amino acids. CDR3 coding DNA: TGTGCCAGCAGTTTATCAGGGTATGGCTACACCTTC. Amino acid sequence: CASSLSGYGYTF.

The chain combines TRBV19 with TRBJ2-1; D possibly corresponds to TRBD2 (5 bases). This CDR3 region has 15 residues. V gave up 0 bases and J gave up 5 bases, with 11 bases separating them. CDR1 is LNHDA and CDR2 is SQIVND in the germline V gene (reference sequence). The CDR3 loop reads CASSIDRGPNNEQFF. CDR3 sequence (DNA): TGTGCCAGTAGTATAGATAGAGGGCCTAACAATGAGCAGTTCTTC.

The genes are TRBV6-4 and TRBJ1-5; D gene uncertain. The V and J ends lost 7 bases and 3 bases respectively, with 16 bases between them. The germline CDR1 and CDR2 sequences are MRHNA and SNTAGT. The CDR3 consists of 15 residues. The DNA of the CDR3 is TGTGCCAGCATTGAGAACGGGCGCGTCAATCAGCCCCAGCATTTT. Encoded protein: CASIENGRVNQPQHF.

This CDR3 reads CASSWGGRTEAFF. CDR3 coding DNA: TGCGCCAGCAGCTGGGGCGGTAGGACTGAAGCTTTCTTT. The rearrangement links TRBV5-1 to TRBJ1-1; D might be TRBD1 (5 bases). The germline CDR1 and CDR2 sequences are SGHRS and YFSETQ. The CDR3 contains 13 residues. V lost 3 bases and J 5 bases, leaving 11 bases between the germline ends.

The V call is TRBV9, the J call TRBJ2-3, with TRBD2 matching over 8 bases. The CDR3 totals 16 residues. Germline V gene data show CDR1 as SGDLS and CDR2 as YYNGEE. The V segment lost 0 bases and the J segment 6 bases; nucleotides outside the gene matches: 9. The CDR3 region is CASSVGISGTVDTQYF. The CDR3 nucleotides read TGTGCCAGCAGCGTAGGTATTAGCGGGACCGTGGATACGCAGTATTTT.

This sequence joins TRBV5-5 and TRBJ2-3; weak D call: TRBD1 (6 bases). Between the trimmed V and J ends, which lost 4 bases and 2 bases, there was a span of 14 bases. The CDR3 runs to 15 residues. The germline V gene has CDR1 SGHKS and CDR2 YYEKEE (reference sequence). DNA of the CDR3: TGTGCCAGCAGCATGCGACAGGACACCACAGATACGCAGTATTTT. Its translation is CASSMRQDTTDTQYF.

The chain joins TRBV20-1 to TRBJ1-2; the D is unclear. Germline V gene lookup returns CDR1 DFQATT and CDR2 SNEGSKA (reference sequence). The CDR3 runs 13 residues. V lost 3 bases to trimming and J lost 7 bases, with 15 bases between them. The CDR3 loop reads CSASSGGDSGYTF. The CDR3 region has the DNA TGCAGTGCTAGTTCCGGAGGAGACTCTGGCTACACCTTC.

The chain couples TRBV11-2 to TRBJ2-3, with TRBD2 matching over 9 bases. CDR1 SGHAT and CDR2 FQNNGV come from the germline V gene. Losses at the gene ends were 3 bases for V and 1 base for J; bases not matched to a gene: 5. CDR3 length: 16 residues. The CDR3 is CASSFGVAGGTDTQYF. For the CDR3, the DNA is TGTGCCAGCAGCTTTGGAGTAGCGGGGGGCACAGATACGCAGTATTTT.

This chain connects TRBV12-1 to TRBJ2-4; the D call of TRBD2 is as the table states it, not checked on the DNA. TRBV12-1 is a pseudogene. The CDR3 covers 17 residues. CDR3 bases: TGTGCCAGCAGCTTCCCCCGGAAGGTGGGGAGGAAAAACATTCAGTACTTC. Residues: CASSFPRKVGRKNIQYF.

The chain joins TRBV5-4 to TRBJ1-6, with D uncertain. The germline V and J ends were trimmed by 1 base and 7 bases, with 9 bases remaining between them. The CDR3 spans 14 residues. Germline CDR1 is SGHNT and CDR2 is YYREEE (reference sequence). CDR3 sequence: CASSLRGENSPLHF. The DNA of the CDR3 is TGTGCCAGCAGCTTGCGGGGAGAAAATTCACCCCTCCACTTT.

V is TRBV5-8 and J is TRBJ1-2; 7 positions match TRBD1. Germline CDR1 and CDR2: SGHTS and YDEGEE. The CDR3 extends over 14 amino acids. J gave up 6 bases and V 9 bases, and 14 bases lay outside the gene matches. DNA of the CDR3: TGTGCCATTGCAGGGGGACGCCCCTATGATGGCTACACCTTC. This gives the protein CAIAGGRPYDGYTF.

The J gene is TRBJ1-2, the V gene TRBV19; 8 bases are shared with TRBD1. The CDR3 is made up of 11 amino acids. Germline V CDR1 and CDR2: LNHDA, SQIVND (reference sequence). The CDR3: CAGQGNYGYTF. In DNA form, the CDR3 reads TGTGCAGGACAGGGTAACTATGGCTACACCTTC.

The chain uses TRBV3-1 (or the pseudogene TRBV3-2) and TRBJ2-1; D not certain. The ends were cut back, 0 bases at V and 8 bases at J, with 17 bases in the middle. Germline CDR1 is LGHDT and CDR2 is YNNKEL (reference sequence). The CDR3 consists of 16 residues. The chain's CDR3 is CASSQDLSRAEYEQFF. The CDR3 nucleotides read TGTGCCAGCAGCCAAGATCTTTCCCGTGCGGAGTATGAGCAGTTCTTC.

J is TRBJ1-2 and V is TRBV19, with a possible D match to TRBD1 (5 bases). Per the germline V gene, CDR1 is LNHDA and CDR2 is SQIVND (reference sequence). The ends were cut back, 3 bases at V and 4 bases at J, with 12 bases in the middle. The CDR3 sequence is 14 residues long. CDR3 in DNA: TGTGCCAGTAGTATGCCCCGGGGGAGCTATGGCTACACCTTC. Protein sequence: CASSMPRGSYGYTF.

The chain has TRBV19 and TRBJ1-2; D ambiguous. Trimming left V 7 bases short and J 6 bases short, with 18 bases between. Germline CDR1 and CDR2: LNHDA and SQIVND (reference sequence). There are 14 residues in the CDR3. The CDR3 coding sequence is TGTGCCAGTACTCCTAGACAAGAATTAAATGGCTACACCTTC. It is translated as CASTPRQELNGYTF.

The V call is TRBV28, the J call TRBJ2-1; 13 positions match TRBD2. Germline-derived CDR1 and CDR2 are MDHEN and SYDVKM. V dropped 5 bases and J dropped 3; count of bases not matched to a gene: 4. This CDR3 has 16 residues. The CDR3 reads CASSLGLAGSYNEQFF. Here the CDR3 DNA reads TGTGCCAGCAGTCTGGGACTAGCGGGGAGCTACAATGAGCAGTTCTTC.

The CDR3 DNA is TGTGCCAGCAGTGAAACAGGGAACCACTCTGGAAACACCATATATTTT. Translated: CASSETGNHSGNTIYF. The chain employs TRBV2 and TRBJ1-3, with D perhaps TRBD1 (6 bases). Trimming pared 2 bases from V and 0 bases from J, leaving 11 bases between. The CDR3 covers 16 residues. The germline V gene encodes CDR1 SNHLY and CDR2 FYNNEI.

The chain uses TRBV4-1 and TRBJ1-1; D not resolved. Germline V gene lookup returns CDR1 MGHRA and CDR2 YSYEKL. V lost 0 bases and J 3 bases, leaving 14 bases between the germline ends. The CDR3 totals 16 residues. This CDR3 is CASSQDHFREYTEAFF. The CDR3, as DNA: TGCGCCAGCAGCCAAGATCACTTCAGAGAGTACACTGAAGCTTTCTTT.

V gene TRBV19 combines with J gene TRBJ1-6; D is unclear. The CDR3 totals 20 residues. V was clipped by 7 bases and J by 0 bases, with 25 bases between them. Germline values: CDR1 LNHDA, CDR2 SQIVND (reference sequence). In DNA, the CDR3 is TGTGCCAGTAAGCGTAGACCGTCCGGACCTTTAAGCTCCTATAATTCACCCCTCCACTTT. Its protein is CASKRRPSGPLSSYNSPLHF.

The CDR3: CASSPRTGNIGNTIYF. The CDR3 coding sequence is TGTGCCAGCAGCCCGCGGACAGGGAATATTGGAAACACCATATATTTT. This chain links TRBV7-9 with TRBJ1-3, with 8 bases fitting TRBD1. This CDR3 spans 16 amino acids. CDR1 and CDR2 (germline): SEHNR, FQNEAQ (reference sequence). After removal of 5 bases from V and 3 bases from J, the junction contained 9 bases not matched to a gene.

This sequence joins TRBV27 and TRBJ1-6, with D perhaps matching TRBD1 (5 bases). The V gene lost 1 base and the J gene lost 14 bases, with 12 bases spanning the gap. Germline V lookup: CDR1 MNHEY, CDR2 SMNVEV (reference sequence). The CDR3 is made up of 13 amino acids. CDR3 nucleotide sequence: TGTGCCAGCAGTTTATATCAGGGCGCGGCCCTCCACTTT. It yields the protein CASSLYQGAALHF.

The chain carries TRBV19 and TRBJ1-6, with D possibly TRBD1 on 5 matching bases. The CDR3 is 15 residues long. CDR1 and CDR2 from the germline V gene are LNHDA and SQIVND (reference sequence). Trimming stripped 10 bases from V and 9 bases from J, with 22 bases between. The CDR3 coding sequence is TGTGCCACCCGAACCCTTGCAGGGAGCCCTTCACCCCTCCACTTT. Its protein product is CATRTLAGSPSPLHF.

CDR3 sequence reads: CAWEDRPGREAFF. Here the CDR3 DNA reads TGTGCCTGGGAGGACAGACCTGGACGCGAAGCTTTCTTT. The chain is built from TRBV30 and TRBJ1-1; a weak D match, TRBD1 (6 bases). Germline CDR1 GTSNPN, CDR2 SVGIG (reference sequence). V lost 5 bases and J 8 bases, leaving 18 bases between the germline ends. The CDR3 is 13 residues long. Combining the CDR3 with reference TRBV30 and TRBJ1-1 gives the whole variable domain SQTIHQWPATLVQPVGSPLSLECTVEGTSNPNLYWYRQAAGRGLQLLFYSVGIGQISSEVPQNLSASRPQDRQFILSSKKLLLSDSGFYLCAWEDRPGREAFFGQGTRLTVV.